Listed below are T cell receptor beta chains from one sample, sequenced in a study of cytomegalovirus exposure and HLA in healthy donors. Assay: immunoSEQ multiplex PCR; the TCRdb copy retains only in-frame clones and omits some. The sample holds about 140,000 clones, over 75% seen once. Material for sequencing was PBMCs. These receptor sequences come from a woman aged 45-65 years in good health and CMV-seropositive. Both conserved end residues are part of each CDR3. The D gene is left open where the match is weak. Some rows mark clone size as missing; the rest say once, few, many or name a class of expanded clone.

J | D | V | size | DNA | CDR3
TRBJ1-5 | . | TRBV1 | . | TGCACCAGCAGCGGGACAGCCAGATATAGCAATCAGCCCCAGCATTTT | CTSSGTARYSNQPQHF
TRBJ2-7 | . | TRBV5-1 | . | TGCGCCAGCAGCTTGGACAGACGATCCTACGAGCAGTACTTC | CASSLDRRSYEQYF
TRBJ1-2 | . | TRBV27 | . | TGTGCCAGCAGTCAACAGGGCGTCTATGGCTACACCTTC | CASSQQGVYGYTF
TRBJ2-3 | TRBD2 | TRBV7-2 | . | TGTGCCAGCAGCTTAGACGCTAGCGGGGGGGTCACAGATACGCAGTATTTT | CASSLDASGGVTDTQYF
TRBJ2-2 | . | TRBV7-2 | . | TGTGCCAGCACCAGGCGGGCCGGGGAGCTGTTTTTT | CASTRRAGELFF
TRBJ2-1 | TRBD2 | TRBV6-5 | . | TGTGCCAGCAGCCTTAGCGGGGCGTACAATGAGCAGTTCTTC | CASSLSGAYNEQFF
TRBJ1-4 | . | TRBV21-1 | . | TGTGCCAGCAGCAAAGTAGGACAGGGGGAGTGTGAAAAACTGTTTTTT | CASSKVGQGECEKLFF
TRBJ1-4 | . | TRBV27 | . | TGTGCCAGCAGCCAATTACAGGGTGGAAAACTGTTTTTT | CASSQLQGGKLFF
TRBJ2-1 | TRBD2 | TRBV9 | once | TGTGCCAGCAGCGTAGCTCTAGCGGGGGCCGGCTACAATGAGCAGTTCTTC | CASSVALAGAGYNEQFF
TRBJ2-7 | . | TRBV28 | . | TGTGCCAGCAGTATCACAACCTACGAGCAGTACTTC | CASSITTYEQYF
TRBJ2-1 | TRBD2 | TRBV19 | . | TGTGCCAGTAGTATAGATCGGCTAGCGGGGGGGTTATCTAGGATCTTC | CASSIDRLAGGLSRIF
TRBJ2-7 | . | TRBV7-9 | medium-sized | TGTGCCAGCAGCTTAGCAGGGGTTGATTACGAGCAGTACTTC | CASSLAGVDYEQYF
TRBJ1-1 | TRBD1 | TRBV5-1 | . | TGCGCCAGCAACGAGGGGGCGAACACTGAAGCTTTCTTT | CASNEGANTEAFF
TRBJ1-1 | . | TRBV29-1 | once | TGCAGCGTTGACCTAAACAGGGCCACTGAAGCTTTCTTT | CSVDLNRATEAFF
TRBJ2-5 | . | TRBV5-1 | . | TGCGCCAGCAGCTTGAGTCGGGACTCGGGGACCCAGTACTTC | CASSLSRDSGTQYF
TRBJ2-1 | TRBD1 | TRBV7-7 | . | TGTGCTAGCAGTTCGGACAGGGGCAATGAGCAGTTCTTC | CASSSDRGNEQFF
TRBJ1-1 | TRBD1 | TRBV7-2 | . | TGTGCCAGCAGCTTAGTGGGGACAGCCCTTACAATGAACACTGAAGCTTTCTTT | CASSLVGTALTMNTEAFF
TRBJ1-4 | . | TRBV29-1 | few | TGCAGCGGCCGAGGGAATAGTGAAAAACTGTTTTTT | CSGRGNSEKLFF
TRBJ1-1 | . | TRBV18 | . | TGTGCCAGCTCAGGCGAGGCGGACACTGAAGCTTTCTTT | CASSGEADTEAFF
TRBJ2-7 | TRBD1 | TRBV28 | few | TGTGCCAGCAGTCTAGGACAGGGATACGAGCAGTACTTC | CASSLGQGYEQYF
TRBJ2-7 | TRBD1 | TRBV7-9 | . | TGTGCCAGCAGCCCGCCGGGGGACAGGGGTCAGGCGGCCTACGAGCAGTACTTC | CASSPPGDRGQAAYEQYF
TRBJ1-4 | . | TRBV9 | few | TGTGCCAGCAATAAGCAGGGAGGAGGGGAAAAACTGTTTTTT | CASNKQGGGEKLFF
TRBJ1-5 | . | TRBV4-2 | . | TGTGCCAGCAGCCAGGAGGTAGGTGGCAATCAGCCCCAGCATTTT | CASSQEVGGNQPQHF
TRBJ1-2 | TRBD1 | TRBV5-5 | . | TGTGCCAGCAGCAGTGTGTCGGGACAGGGAGGCTATGGCTACACCTTC | CASSSVSGQGGYGYTF
TRBJ1-6 | . | TRBV19 | . | TGTGCCAGTAGTCCCGGGACTTTTAATTCACCCCTCCACTTT | CASSPGTFNSPLHF
TRBJ1-1 | . | TRBV7-8 | once | TGTGCCAGCAGCCCCCCAGCGCCCCTAACTGAAGCTTTCTTT | CASSPPAPLTEAFF
TRBJ2-3 | . | TRBV28 | once | TGTGCCAGCGGTAGAGTCACAGATACGCAGTATTTT | CASGRVTDTQYF
TRBJ2-3 | TRBD2 | TRBV4-3 | . | TGCGCCAGCAGCCAGGAGATAGCGGGGGGGCAGGCAGATACGCAGTATTTT | CASSQEIAGGQADTQYF
TRBJ1-5 | . | TRBV7-2 | . | TGTGCCAGCAGCTTACAGGGTTATAGCAATCAGCCCCAGCATTTT | CASSLQGYSNQPQHF
TRBJ2-1 | . | TRBV6-5 | once | TGTGCCAGCAGTTCGGGCAATGAGCAGTTCTTC | CASSSGNEQFF
TRBJ2-7 | . | TRBV7-2 | . | TGTGCCAGCAGCTTAGGAGCGGTCGGAAGACAGTACTTC | CASSLGAVGRQYF
TRBJ1-4 | TRBD1 | TRBV4-2 | . | TGTGCCAGCAGCCTGGGACAGGGGGTCCGGGACGAAAAACTGTTTTTT | CASSLGQGVRDEKLFF
TRBJ1-2 | . | TRBV5-1 | . | TGCGCCAGCAGCTTGGACAGGGTCAGTGGCTACACCTTC | CASSLDRVSGYTF
TRBJ2-1 | . | TRBV6-5 | once | TGTGCCAGCAGCCTGCCTGAGAGCTCCTACAATGAGCAGTTCTTC | CASSLPESSYNEQFF
TRBJ2-1 | . | TRBV7-9 | . | TGTGCCAGCAGCTCGACGGAGGTATTGGAGCAGTTCTTC | CASSSTEVLEQFF